The 32 T cell receptor beta chains in this list originate from one sample, sequenced in a study of T-cell memory formation after mild COVID-19. Each CDR3 protein is one row after TCRdb ran MiXCR on the 5' RACE reads. Counted here are about 200,000 distinct CDR3 sequences, approximately 16% occurring once; the ten biggest clones make up just over 2%. Sequenced: PBMCs or a T cell subset sorted from them (not recorded which). These receptors were taken from an adult woman who had mild COVID-19 (a few samples of this study predate the infection). Cell type and time point are not known.

In this sample, this clonotype turned up a few times. The rearrangement joins TRBV2 to TRBJ2-7; D is unresolved. The CDR3 sequence is 12 residues long. Germline V lookup: CDR1 SNHLY, CDR2 FYNNEI. The V gene lost 5 bases and the J gene lost 6 bases, with 11 bases spanning the gap. CDR3 sequence: CASSNVLGEQYF. DNA for the CDR3: TGTGCCAGCAGTAATGTGTTGGGCGAGCAGTACTTC.

The chain has TRBV7-3 and TRBJ2-1; 9 nucleotides match TRBD1. J was trimmed by 5 bases and V by 2 bases; bases with no gene match: 16. This CDR3 is built from 19 residues. The germline V gene encodes CDR1 SGHTA and CDR2 FQGTGA. The CDR3 region is CASSLVGKAAGTGNNEQFF. CDR3 nucleotide sequence: TGTGCCAGCAGCTTAGTCGGAAAAGCTGCCGGGACAGGGAACAATGAGCAGTTCTTC.

The chain is built from TRBV4-1 and TRBJ2-1; D is possibly TRBD2 (5 bases). CDR3 length: 13 residues. V was clipped by 4 bases and J by 8 bases, with 12 bases between them. Germline V lookup: CDR1 MGHRA, CDR2 YSYEKL. Here the CDR3 DNA reads TGCGCCAGCAGCCGGCGGGCCCTTGATGAGCAGTTCTTC. This gives the protein CASSRRALDEQFF.

The rearrangement joins TRBV5-1 to TRBJ1-2; the match to TRBD1 covers 7 bases. CDR1 SGHRS and CDR2 YFSETQ come from the germline V gene. The V segment lost 4 bases and the J segment 4 bases; nucleotides outside the gene matches: 7. This CDR3 comprises 14 residues. CDR3 in DNA: TGCGCCAGCAGCCTAGGGGGACAGTCCTATGGCTACACCTTC. Protein: CASSLGGQSYGYTF.

The chain has TRBV20-1 and TRBJ1-6; the D gene is possibly TRBD1 (6 bases). Trimming removed 0 bases at V and 1 base at J, with 10 bases between. The germline gives CDR1 DFQATT, CDR2 SNEGSKA (reference sequence). The CDR3 has 16 amino acids. The CDR3 bases are TGCAGTGCTAGAGATGGGGACACTTCCTATAATTCACCCCTCCACTTT. Residues: CSARDGDTSYNSPLHF.

The V gene is TRBV7-9, the J gene TRBJ2-5, with D perhaps TRBD1 (6 bases). CDR3 length: 16 amino acids. Deletions cut 1 base from V and 2 bases from J, with 14 bases between. Germline-derived CDR1 and CDR2 are SEHNR and FQNEAQ (reference sequence). The CDR3 coding sequence is TGTGCCAGCAGCTTAGTGGCCAAAACAGGGCAAGAGACCCAGTACTTC. Translated: CASSLVAKTGQETQYF.

The chain recombines TRBV18 with TRBJ2-3; unclear D gene. Between the trimmed V and J ends, which lost 3 bases and 2 bases, there was a span of 9 bases. The CDR3 has 14 amino acids. CDR1 KGHSH and CDR2 LQKENI come from the germline V gene. CDR3 residues: CASSPRNPTDTQYF. CDR3 bases: TGTGCCAGCTCACCTCGGAACCCCACAGATACGCAGTATTTT. The full variable domain, with the rest looked up from reference TRBV18 and TRBJ2-3, is NAGVMQNPRHLVRRRGQEARLRCSPMKGHSHVYWYRQLPEEGLKFMVYLQKENIIDESGMPKERFSAEFPKEGPSILRIQQVVRGDSAAYFCASSPRNPTDTQYFGPGTRLTVL.

This clonotype was counted between two and nine times. The chain joins TRBV6-6 to TRBJ2-3, with TRBD1 identical over 8 bases. The length of the CDR3 is 15 residues. In germline, CDR1 is MNHNY, CDR2 SVGAGI (reference sequence). Germline trimming cut 4 bases from V and 2 bases from J; bases unmatched to any gene: 5. Here the CDR3 reads CASSSGTGLTDTQYF. The CDR3 DNA reads as TGTGCCAGCAGTTCAGGGACAGGCCTCACAGATACGCAGTATTTT.

This clonotype was detected only a few times. The chain recombines TRBV20-1 with TRBJ2-7; maybe TRBD1 (6 bases). The CDR3 length is 15 residues. Germline CDR1 reads DFQATT; CDR2 reads SNEGSKA (reference sequence). The V gene lost 4 bases and the J gene lost 4 bases, with 20 bases spanning the gap. The CDR3 DNA reads as TGCAGTGCTAAATCTCCGGCAGGGGTTATTTACGAGCAGTACTTC. Its protein is CSAKSPAGVIYEQYF.

Only a few counts were recorded for this clonotype. This chain joins TRBV5-1 and TRBJ2-7; 9 bases fit TRBD2. Germline trimming cut 2 bases from V and 0 bases from J; bases unmatched to any gene: 3. There are 15 residues in the CDR3. Germline CDR1 is SGHRS and CDR2 is YFSETQ. CDR3 sequence: CASSLAGGSSYEQYF. The CDR3 DNA reads as TGCGCCAGCAGCTTAGCGGGGGGAAGCTCCTACGAGCAGTACTTC.

This sequence joins TRBV20-1 and TRBJ2-1, with 15 positions matching TRBD2. The length of the CDR3 is 15 residues. Germline assignment: CDR1 DFQATT and CDR2 SNEGSKA (reference sequence). V was clipped by 3 bases and J by 9 bases; unmatched bases: 6. For the CDR3, the DNA is TGCAGTGCTAGTTGGACTAGCGGGGGGGAAAGTGAGCAGTTCTTC. Its protein is CSASWTSGGESEQFF.

This clonotype was seen many times. V usage is TRBV7-2 and J usage is TRBJ2-2, with 11 bases that match TRBD2. J gave up 2 bases and V 1 base, and 3 bases lay outside the gene matches. The germline gives CDR1 SGHTA, CDR2 FQGNSA. CDR3 size: 17 residues. CDR3 nucleotides: TGTGCCAGCAGCTTAGGGCTAGCGGGAGGTAACACCGGGGAGCTGTTTTTT. Protein sequence: CASSLGLAGGNTGELFF.

This rearrangement joins TRBV5-4 to TRBJ2-1; D call uncertain. There are 13 residues in the CDR3. V was cut by 2 bases and J by 8 bases, with 11 bases left in between. CDR1 SGHNT and CDR2 YYREEE come from the germline V gene (reference sequence). The CDR3 nucleotides are TGTGCCAGCAGCTTAGTCCGTGTTGATGAGCAGTTCTTC. Its translation is CASSLVRVDEQFF.

V is TRBV18 and J is TRBJ2-3; D ambiguous. The germline V gene encodes CDR1 KGHSH and CDR2 LQKENI. The length of the CDR3 is 13 residues. The V end lost 3 bases, the J end lost 5 bases, and 9 bases lay between the germline ends. The CDR3, as DNA: TGTGCCAGCTCACCCAGGACGGAAGATACGCAGTATTTT. It translates to CASSPRTEDTQYF.

The J gene is TRBJ2-3, the V gene TRBV5-1, with 7 bases lining up with TRBD1. Trimming removed 4 bases from V and 0 bases from J; junction bases left unmatched: 5. Germline CDR1 SGHRS, CDR2 YFSETQ. The CDR3 extends over 15 amino acids. The CDR3 here is CASSRRQGSTDTQYF. The DNA for the CDR3 is TGCGCCAGCAGCAGGCGACAGGGAAGCACAGATACGCAGTATTTT.

This clonotype turned up a few times. The V call is TRBV18, the J call TRBJ2-2, with 7 nucleotides matching TRBD1. Germline lookup yields CDR1 KGHSH and CDR2 LQKENI. V dropped 3 bases and J dropped 6; count of bases not matched to a gene: 7. CDR3 length equals 15 residues. This chain's CDR3 is CASSPGTGVPGELFF. The CDR3, as DNA: TGTGCCAGCTCACCCGGAACAGGGGTGCCCGGGGAGCTGTTTTTT.

The chain recombines TRBV19 with TRBJ2-5, with D possibly matching TRBD1 (6 bases). V shed 6 bases and J shed 5 bases, with 13 bases lying between them. Germline V gene sequence: CDR1 LNHDA, CDR2 SQIVND (reference sequence). The CDR3 length is 13 residues. CDR3 nucleotide sequence: TGTGCCAGTAGCCAACAGGGCTGGGAGACCCAGTACTTC. Translating it yields CASSQQGWETQYF.

This clonotype was recorded many times. The rearrangement links TRBV5-1 to TRBJ2-3; a possible D gene is TRBD2 (6 bases). The CDR3 has 15 amino acids. Trimming cost V 4 bases and J 2 bases, with 14 bases left between them. In germline, CDR1 is SGHRS, CDR2 YFSETQ. The CDR3 protein is CASSPRDFNTDTQYF. The CDR3 DNA sequence: TGCGCCAGCAGCCCCCGGGACTTCAACACAGATACGCAGTATTTT.

The chain uses TRBV5-6 and TRBJ2-3, with 8 bases aligning to TRBD2. Per the germline V gene, CDR1 is SGHDT and CDR2 is YYEEEE. J was trimmed by 6 bases and V by 4 bases; bases with no gene match: 19. The CDR3 is 18 residues long. CDR3 in DNA: TGTGCCAGCAGCCCCTCGGGAGGGACCATGGGGCCCTTCGATACGCAGTATTTT. Residues: CASSPSGGTMGPFDTQYF.

In DNA, the CDR3 is TGTGCCAGTAGTATTCAGGGGGCGAGAAACGAGCAGTACTTC. Protein product: CASSIQGARNEQYF. This chain joins TRBV19 and TRBJ2-7; TRBD1 matches at 8 bases. V trimming: 3 bases; J trimming: 5 bases; junction bases outside the gene matches: 6. The V gene's germline CDR1 is LNHDA and CDR2 SQIVND (reference sequence). The CDR3 spans 14 residues.

This clonotype has just a few counts. The chain couples TRBV5-1 to TRBJ1-2; 8 bases match TRBD1. CDR3 length: 16 residues. After removal of 4 bases from V and 2 bases from J, the junction contained 10 bases not matched to a gene. CDR1 is SGHRS and CDR2 is YFSETQ in the germline V gene. The CDR3 region is CASSLRTGGPNYGYTF. CDR3 sequence (DNA): TGCGCCAGCAGCCTACGAACAGGGGGACCCAACTATGGCTACACCTTC.

As DNA, the CDR3 is TGTGCCTGGAGTGTACGAGGCCTACACGCCTATGGCTACACCTTC. It yields the protein CAWSVRGLHAYGYTF. The chain carries TRBV30 and TRBJ1-2; D is ambiguous. The CDR3 runs to 15 residues. Germline V gene sequence: CDR1 GTSNPN, CDR2 SVGIG (reference sequence). Trimming took 0 bases from V and 4 from J, leaving 15 bases between them.

The V call is TRBV6-5, the J call TRBJ1-5; D remains unclear. V lost 2 bases to trimming and J lost 3 bases, with 11 bases between them. There are 15 residues in the CDR3. Germline V gene lookup returns CDR1 MNHEY and CDR2 SVGAGI. The CDR3 bases are TGTGCCAGCAGTTACGAAGCAGGATCCAATCAGCCCCAGCATTTT. It specifies CASSYEAGSNQPQHF.

The V and J genes are TRBV9 and TRBJ1-2, with D uncertain. Per the germline V gene, CDR1 is SGDLS and CDR2 is YYNGEE. The CDR3 runs to 15 residues. The V end was cut by 0 bases, the J end by 2 bases, with 11 bases between. As DNA, the CDR3 is TGTGCCAGCAGCGTAGATGGCTTAAAGAACTATGGCTACACCTTC. Amino acids: CASSVDGLKNYGYTF.

The rearrangement joins TRBV15 to TRBJ1-1; D gene unclear. Per the germline V gene, CDR1 is LNHNV and CDR2 is YYDKDF (reference sequence). The CDR3 runs 16 residues. V gave up 1 base and J gave up 1 base, with 13 bases separating them. CDR3 in DNA: TGTGCCACCAGCAGAGGTGGCGTGTTTGGGAACACTGAAGCTTTCTTT. It is translated as CATSRGGVFGNTEAFF. The full variable domain, in which reference TRBV15 and TRBJ1-1 provide the parts outside the CDR3, is DAMVIQNPRYQVTQFGKPVTLSCSQTLNHNVMYWYQQKSSQAPKLLFHYYDKDFNNEADTPDNFQSRRPNTSFCFLDIRSPGLGDTAMYLCATSRGGVFGNTEAFFGQGTRLTVV.

The V gene is TRBV7-6, the J gene TRBJ1-2, with D hard to call. Germline assignment: CDR1 SGHVS and CDR2 FNYEAQ. V was shortened by 4 bases and J by 0 bases, with 15 bases between the two germline ends. The CDR3 length is 16 residues. The CDR3 reads CASSSRTKGANYGYTF. The DNA for the CDR3 is TGTGCCAGCAGCTCTCGAACCAAGGGAGCTAACTATGGCTACACCTTC. Combining the CDR3 with reference TRBV7-6 and TRBJ1-2 gives the whole variable domain GAGVSQSPRYKVTKRGQDVALRCDPISGHVSLYWYRQALGQGPEFLTYFNYEAQQDKSGLPNDRFSAERPEGSISTLTIQRTEQRDSAMYRCASSSRTKGANYGYTFGSGTRLTVV.

There are a few counts of this clonotype. V is TRBV6-5 and J is TRBJ2-3; a possible D gene is TRBD1 (6 bases). CDR1 and CDR2 (germline): MNHEY, SVGAGI. Trimming cost V 4 bases and J 4 bases, with 15 bases left between them. This CDR3 spans 15 amino acids. The CDR3 sequence is CASSFGQPGADTQYF. CDR3 sequence (DNA): TGTGCCAGCAGTTTCGGACAGCCAGGAGCAGATACGCAGTATTTT.

In its sample, this clonotype was seen a few times. This chain connects TRBV29-1 to TRBJ2-7, with D possibly being TRBD1 (6 bases). Trimming left V 3 bases short and J 2 bases short, with 8 bases between. From germline, CDR1 is SQVTM and CDR2 ANQGSEA. There are 12 residues in the CDR3. Here the CDR3 reads CSVEDSAYEQYF. In nucleotides, the CDR3 is TGCAGCGTTGAGGACAGCGCCTACGAGCAGTACTTC.

The chain couples TRBV15 to TRBJ1-1; a possible D gene is TRBD1 (5 bases). Deletions cut 0 bases from V and 3 bases from J, with 5 bases between. This CDR3 is built from 13 residues. Germline V gene sequence: CDR1 LNHNV, CDR2 YYDKDF (reference sequence). The CDR3 bases are TGTGCCACCAGCAGAGACAGGGACACTGAAGCTTTCTTT. It yields the protein CATSRDRDTEAFF.

This clonotype was found a few times. The V and J genes are TRBV10-3 and TRBJ1-3; D is ambiguous. The CDR3 runs to 15 residues. CDR1 ENHRY and CDR2 SYGVKD come from the germline V gene. V was trimmed by 6 bases and J by 0 bases, leaving 12 bases between them. The CDR3 region is CAIRAFSSSGNTIYF. The CDR3, as DNA: TGTGCCATCAGGGCTTTTTCGAGCTCTGGAAACACCATATATTTT.

This clonotype has a handful of counts. The J gene is TRBJ1-1, the V gene TRBV20-1, with D hard to call. Germline-derived CDR1 and CDR2 are DFQATT and SNEGSKA (reference sequence). The CDR3 has 15 amino acids. Trimming took 3 bases from V and 1 from J, leaving 15 bases between them. CDR3 coding DNA: TGCAGTGCTAGGCCGGGGTATGTCGGGAACACTGAAGCTTTCTTT. It translates to CSARPGYVGNTEAFF.

The chain couples TRBV24-1 to TRBJ2-6, with unresolved D. Per the germline V gene, CDR1 is KGHDR and CDR2 is SFDVKD. The CDR3 contains 14 residues. The V end lost 6 bases, the J end lost 0 bases, and 5 bases lay between the germline ends. For the CDR3, the DNA is TGTGCCACCAGTTCTCGCTCTGGGGCCAACGTCCTGACTTTC. Translated: CATSSRSGANVLTF.